The 10 T cell receptor beta chains below come from one sample, sequenced in a study of blood T cells in healthy people across ages. Primers used in a second PCR of roughly 6 to 11 cycles were a sample-barcoded 5' primer and a J-beta primer mix. TCRdb reanalysed the 5' RACE reads using MiXCR and keeps one entry per CDR3 protein. This table has about 830,000 distinct CDR3 sequences, 62% appearing once. The sequenced material came from blood. The receptors come from a man aged 25-45 years in good health.

A few counts support this clonotype. The gene calls are TRBV7-2 and TRBJ2-5; 9 bases match TRBD2. The length of the CDR3 is 16 residues. Germline V gives CDR1 SGHTA, CDR2 FQGNSA. Trimming removed 5 bases from V and 4 bases from J; junction bases left unmatched: 11. CDR3 coding DNA: TGTGCCAGCAGCGCGGGCGGGGGGGTGATGTCAGAGACCCAGTACTTC. Translating it yields CASSAGGGVMSETQYF.

This clonotype was counted only a few times. The chain uses TRBV2 and TRBJ2-1; no reliable D call. V was clipped by 6 bases and J by 0 bases, with 12 bases between them. Per the germline V gene, CDR1 is SNHLY and CDR2 is FYNNEI. This CDR3 comprises 15 residues. The CDR3 is CASSADILSYNEQFF. In DNA form, the CDR3 reads TGTGCCAGCAGCGCCGACATACTCTCCTACAATGAGCAGTTCTTC.

Only a few counts were recorded for this clonotype. CDR3 bases: TGCAGTGCTAGGAGCGACACAACGCAGCCCCAGCATTTT. Translated: CSARSDTTQPQHF. The V and J genes are TRBV20-1 and TRBJ1-5; D is unresolved. Germline V gene data show CDR1 as DFQATT and CDR2 as SNEGSKA (reference sequence). Trimming took off 3 bases at V and 7 bases at J, with 13 bases between the two ends. The CDR3 covers 13 residues.

The chain carries TRBV7-2 and TRBJ2-7; D remains unclear. Trimming left V 7 bases short and J 2 bases short, with 18 bases between. Germline CDR1 reads SGHTA; CDR2 reads FQGNSA. This CDR3 has 15 amino acids. CDR3 sequence: CASKLIDTYAYEQYF. Written as DNA, the CDR3 is TGTGCCAGCAAATTAATCGACACCTACGCCTACGAGCAGTACTTC.

The chain is built from TRBV20-1 and TRBJ2-7; weak D call: TRBD2 (6 bases). The CDR3 has 13 residues. Trimming pared 3 bases from V and 2 bases from J, leaving 11 bases between. Germline lookup yields CDR1 DFQATT and CDR2 SNEGSKA (reference sequence). This CDR3 is CSARGRIAYEQYF. DNA of the CDR3: TGCAGTGCTAGGGGGAGGATAGCCTACGAGCAGTACTTC.

The chain couples TRBV11-2 to TRBJ1-2; 7 positions agree with TRBD1. The CDR3 sequence is 14 residues long. Looked up from germline, CDR1 is SGHAT and CDR2 is FQNNGV. The ends lost 2 bases at V and 2 bases at J; junction bases unmatched: 2. CDR3 region: CASSLKGQNYGYTF. Here the CDR3 DNA reads TGTGCCAGCAGCTTAAAGGGACAGAACTATGGCTACACCTTC.

This clonotype was recorded a few times. CDR3: CSARYGSSYEQYF. The CDR3 region has the DNA TGCAGTGCTAGATACGGGAGCTCCTACGAGCAGTACTTC. J is TRBJ2-7 and V is TRBV20-1, with D tentatively TRBD2 (6 bases). Germline V CDR1 and CDR2: DFQATT, SNEGSKA (reference sequence). This CDR3 is built from 13 residues. The V end was cut by 2 bases, the J end by 0 bases, with 8 bases between.

V usage is TRBV5-5 and J usage is TRBJ1-6; weak D call: TRBD1 (6 bases). V gave up 4 bases and J gave up 14 bases, with 28 bases separating them. The CDR3 is 17 amino acids. Germline CDR1 reads SGHKS; CDR2 reads YYEKEE (reference sequence). Written as DNA, the CDR3 is TGTGCCAGCAGCAACGGACAGTCCTCCCCCTCCACAGGTGCCCTCCACTTT. This encodes CASSNGQSSPSTGALHF. Variable domain in full (rest from reference TRBV5-5 and TRBJ1-6): DAGVTQSPTHLIKTRGQQVTLRCSPISGHKSVSWYQQVLGQGPQFIFQYYEKEERGRGNFPDRFSARQFPNYSSELNVNALLLGDSALYLCASSNGQSSPSTGALHFGNGTRLTVT.

The genes are TRBV18 and TRBJ2-5; no clear D gene. The ends were cut back, 3 bases at V and 4 bases at J, with 9 bases in the middle. The CDR3 is 13 residues long. Germline values: CDR1 KGHSH, CDR2 LQKENI. CDR3 loop: CASSPGKRETQYF. Written as DNA, the CDR3 is TGTGCCAGCTCACCGGGGAAACGAGAGACCCAGTACTTC. Based on the CDR3 plus reference TRBV18 and TRBJ2-5, the full variable domain is NAGVMQNPRHLVRRRGQEARLRCSPMKGHSHVYWYRQLPEEGLKFMVYLQKENIIDESGMPKERFSAEFPKEGPSILRIQQVVRGDSAAYFCASSPGKRETQYFGPGTRLLVL.

This clonotype was detected only a few times. V gene TRBV12-3 or TRBV12-4 combines with J gene TRBJ2-5; the D call may be TRBD1 or TRBD2 (5 bases each). The CDR3 is made up of 13 amino acids. Trimming cost V 4 bases and J 11 bases, with 17 bases left between them. The CDR3 bases are TGTGCCAGCAGTTCGATAAGGGTAGGGGAGCAGTACTTC. Translating it yields CASSSIRVGEQYF.